This TCR beta chain was sequenced for a study of blood T cells in healthy people across ages. Study-level points and caveats: Expanded clonotype shifts may have been confounded, as the donors had an unknown CMV status.

Regarding this clonotype: What it binds is not known. At one end, the junction sequence differs from germline, possibly due to a read error.

The CDR3 sequence is 15 residues long. Germline loops: CDR1 SEHNR, CDR2 FQNEAQ (reference sequence). It was with a sample-barcoded 5' primer and a J-beta primer mix that a second PCR of roughly 7 to 12 cycles was run. Each TCR beta cDNA got a 12-nucleotide random molecular identifier. A single record per CDR3 protein comes from TCRdb applying MiXCR to the 5' RACE reads. This sample has over a million distinct CDR3 sequences; 42% occur once, and the top ten carry roughly 7.9%. Sequencing used blood. The sequence came from a woman under 30 in good health. This chain links TRBV7-9 with TRBJ1-5; D is ambiguous. The CDR3 is CASSPSHGSNRPQHF. The CDR3 DNA follows: TGTGCCAGCAGCCCCTCTCACGGTAGCAATCGGCCCCAGCATTTT.